These 29 T cell receptor beta chains originate from one sample sequenced in a study of cytomegalovirus exposure and HLA in healthy donors. 60 Vbeta and 13 Jbeta primers were used in PCR. Profiling relied on immunoSEQ multiplex PCR, and the TCRdb table lists in-frame clones only, not all of them. Among approximately 170,000 clones listed, 70% to 80% were seen once. Sample: PBMCs. These receptor sequences come from a man between 18 and 29 years old in good health and CMV-seropositive.

The chain employs TRBV4-1 and TRBJ2-5; the D is unclear. CDR1 is MGHRA and CDR2 is YSYEKL in the germline V gene. Deletions cut 2 bases from V and 4 bases from J, with 5 bases between. CDR3 length: 12 amino acids. CDR3 sequence: CASSQPRETQYF. The CDR3 DNA is TGCGCCAGCAGCCAACCCCGAGAGACCCAGTACTTC.

The chain recombines TRBV27 with TRBJ2-7; possible D gene TRBD2, 7 bases. The V and J ends lost 10 bases and 5 bases respectively, with 21 bases between them. Per germline, CDR1 MNHEY and CDR2 SMNVEV (reference sequence). CDR3 length: 14 amino acids. The DNA for the CDR3 is TGTGCCACCGGCACGTTGGGGGGGCTAAACGAGCAGTACTTC. Protein sequence: CATGTLGGLNEQYF.

A note on this clone: Compared with germline, one end of the junction differs, possibly owing to a read error. The chain has TRBV5-1 and TRBJ2-7, with TRBD2 matching over 8 bases. The CDR3 has 13 amino acids. Germline CDR1 and CDR2: SGHRS and YFSETQ. DNA of the CDR3: TGCGCCAGCAGCTTGGATAGTGGTGGGACTAGGACATTC. Its translation is CASSLDSGGTRTF.

This clone has more than one count but fewer than ten. The chain links TRBV2 to TRBJ1-5; possibly TRBD1 for D (6 bases). The V end lost 0 bases, the J end lost 4 bases, and 10 bases lay between the germline ends. The CDR3 runs to 15 residues. Germline V lookup: CDR1 SNHLY, CDR2 FYNNEI. The CDR3 DNA follows: TGTGCCAGCAGTGAAGCCTCGCAGGGGAATCAGCCCCAGCATTTT. Its translation is CASSEASQGNQPQHF.

The rearrangement joins TRBV2 to TRBJ2-5; the match to TRBD1 covers 9 bases. The CDR3 is 15 residues long. Germline assignment: CDR1 SNHLY and CDR2 FYNNEI. The V and J ends lost 7 bases and 2 bases, in that order; junction bases with no gene match: 8. This CDR3 is CASTYRGRGQETQYF. Written as DNA, the CDR3 is TGTGCCAGCACCTACAGGGGGCGGGGGCAAGAGACCCAGTACTTC.

This clone was detected once. The CDR3, as DNA: TGTGCCAGCAGCTTAGTGGGCGGACAGACAGATACGCAGTATTTT. It codes for CASSLVGGQTDTQYF. This chain connects TRBV11-2 to TRBJ2-3; the D gene is possibly TRBD1 (6 bases). Germline CDR1 SGHAT, CDR2 FQNNGV. The V gene lost 1 base and the J gene lost 3 bases, with 11 bases spanning the gap. This CDR3 has 15 residues. Drawing the rest from reference TRBV11-2 and TRBJ2-3, the complete variable domain is EAGVAQSPRYKIIEKRQSVAFWCNPISGHATLYWYQQILGQGPKLLIQFQNNGVVDDSQLPKDRFSAERLKGVDSTLKIQPAKLEDSAVYLCASSLVGGQTDTQYFGPGTRLTVL.

The V and J genes are TRBV6-6 and TRBJ1-2; no reliable D call. V lost 3 bases and J 3 bases, leaving 14 bases between the germline ends. Germline loops: CDR1 MNHNY, CDR2 SVGAGI (reference sequence). There are 15 residues in the CDR3. The CDR3 nucleotides are TGTGCCAGCAGTTATGTATCCGGAGGGTACTATGGCTACACCTTC. Its protein is CASSYVSGGYYGYTF.

The chain has TRBV7-2 and TRBJ1-5; 7 positions agree with TRBD1. The ends lost 5 bases at V and 4 bases at J; junction bases unmatched: 8. This CDR3 comprises 15 residues. The germline V gene encodes CDR1 SGHTA and CDR2 FQGNSA. CDR3 sequence (DNA): TGTGCCAGCAGCCTCGCGAGGGACAGTAATCAGCCCCAGCATTTT. The encoded protein is CASSLARDSNQPQHF.

The chain employs TRBV28 and TRBJ1-4; 9 nucleotides line up with TRBD1. V lost 3 bases and J lost 8; bases outside the gene matches: 10. The germline gives CDR1 MDHEN, CDR2 SYDVKM. This CDR3 has 16 residues. The CDR3 region is CASSFRQGGWKEKLFF. The CDR3 nucleotides read TGTGCCAGCAGTTTCCGACAGGGGGGATGGAAAGAAAAACTGTTTTTT.

The V call is TRBV7-2, the J call TRBJ2-5; perhaps TRBD1 as D (6 bases). V was pared by 4 bases and J by 2 bases, with 14 bases between. Germline loops: CDR1 SGHTA, CDR2 FQGNSA. The length of the CDR3 is 15 residues. CDR3 DNA sequence: TGTGCCAGCAGCTCTAGTGGGGGCCGACAAGAGACCCAGTACTTC. Its protein is CASSSSGGRQETQYF.

This clone occurred a few times. The CDR3 spells CASSQRTNSFGETQYF. DNA of the CDR3: TGTGCCAGCAGCCAACGGACTAATTCTTTCGGGGAGACCCAGTACTTC. This chain joins TRBV7-8 and TRBJ2-5; tentative D call: TRBD2 (6 bases). In germline, CDR1 is SGHVS, CDR2 FQNEAQ. This CDR3 has 16 residues. The ends were cut back, 5 bases at V and 5 bases at J, with 21 bases in the middle. Full variable domain (outside the CDR3, taken from reference TRBV7-8 and TRBJ2-5): GAGVSQSPRYKVAKRGQDVALRCDPISGHVSLFWYQQALGQGPEFLTYFQNEAQLDKSGLPSDRFFAERPEGSVSTLKIQRTQQEDSAVYLCASSQRTNSFGETQYFGPGTRLLVL.

The V call is TRBV6-1, the J call TRBJ2-7, with D uncertain. CDR1 MNHNS and CDR2 SASEGT come from the germline V gene. The CDR3 consists of 16 residues. The ends were cut back, 2 bases at V and 6 bases at J, with 20 bases in the middle. The CDR3 is CASSESFLGLASEQYF. For the CDR3, the DNA is TGTGCCAGCAGTGAATCTTTCCTAGGCCTGGCCTCCGAGCAGTACTTC.

The V call is TRBV4-1, the J call TRBJ2-7, with TRBD1 identical over 12 bases. The CDR3 contains 16 residues. Looked up from germline, CDR1 is MGHRA and CDR2 is YSYEKL. V trimming: 3 bases; J trimming: 6 bases; junction bases outside the gene matches: 9. The CDR3 sequence: CASSQWAGTGGGEQYF. CDR3 DNA sequence: TGCGCCAGCAGCCAGTGGGCCGGGACAGGGGGCGGCGAGCAGTACTTC.

V is TRBV6-5 and J is TRBJ1-4; D possibly corresponds to TRBD1 (6 bases). Germline V gene lookup returns CDR1 MNHEY and CDR2 SVGAGI. V was cut by 2 bases and J by 3 bases, with 13 bases left in between. There are 16 residues in the CDR3. CDR3 in DNA: TGTGCCAGCAGTTACGGCGGGGGGCTGTCTAATGAAAAACTGTTTTTT. This translates into CASSYGGGLSNEKLFF.

The chain carries TRBV11-2 and TRBJ1-1, with 10 positions matching TRBD1. V dropped 7 bases and J dropped 6; count of bases not matched to a gene: 8. Germline lookup yields CDR1 SGHAT and CDR2 FQNNGV. The CDR3 has 14 amino acids. The CDR3 here is CASNIGTGVAEAFF. The CDR3 DNA reads as TGTGCCAGCAACATCGGGACAGGGGTAGCTGAAGCTTTCTTT.

This clone was observed once. The J gene is TRBJ1-1, the V gene TRBV28; tentatively, D is TRBD1 (5 bases). This CDR3 contains 16 residues. CDR1 is MDHEN and CDR2 is SYDVKM in the germline V gene. The V and J ends lost 3 bases and 4 bases respectively, with 18 bases between them. CDR3: CASSFRQMGRGTEAFF. The CDR3 nucleotides read TGTGCCAGCAGTTTCAGACAGATGGGGCGGGGCACTGAAGCTTTCTTT.

The CDR3 region is CASSLDQGAQYF. For the CDR3, the DNA is TGTGCCAGCAGCTTAGATCAAGGGGCCCAGTACTTC. This chain connects TRBV7-2 to TRBJ2-5, with D maybe TRBD1 (5 bases). CDR1 SGHTA and CDR2 FQGNSA come from the germline V gene. Between the trimmed V and J ends, which lost 1 base and 9 bases, there was a span of 9 bases. This CDR3 spans 12 amino acids.

About this clone itself: Other DNA sequences in the sample encode the same CDR3. The rearrangement joins TRBV28 to TRBJ1-3; weak D call: TRBD1 (6 bases). Germline lookup yields CDR1 MDHEN and CDR2 SYDVKM. The CDR3 covers 15 residues. Trimming pared 0 bases from V and 3 bases from J, leaving 9 bases between. Written as DNA, the CDR3 is TGTGCCAGCAGTTTATGGGGGGCGGATGGAAACACCATATATTTT. Protein product: CASSLWGADGNTIYF.

The V call is TRBV6-6, the J call TRBJ1-1, with TRBD1 matching over 7 bases. The CDR3 is 14 amino acids. V shed 7 bases, J shed 3 bases, and the junction held 8 bases outside the gene matches. Germline loops: CDR1 MNHNY, CDR2 SVGAGI (reference sequence). CDR3: CASTPDRSDTEAFF. DNA of the CDR3: TGTGCCAGCACCCCGGACAGGTCGGACACTGAAGCTTTCTTT.

The chain carries TRBV4-1 and TRBJ1-5, with D possibly matching TRBD1 (5 bases). The length of the CDR3 is 21 residues. Trimming pared 1 base from V and 1 base from J, leaving 26 bases between. In germline, CDR1 is MGHRA, CDR2 YSYEKL. CDR3 sequence: CASSQVGLQGLGVLSNQPQHF. In nucleotides, the CDR3 is TGCGCCAGCAGCCAAGTCGGCTTGCAGGGTCTGGGCGTATTGAGCAATCAGCCCCAGCATTTT.

The DNA for the CDR3 is TGCGCCAGCACTCGGACAGGGGAGACCTACGAGCAGTACTTC. Translation: CASTRTGETYEQYF. The V call is TRBV5-1, the J call TRBJ2-5, with TRBD1 matching 9 bases. The tail of the sequence fits TRBJ2-7 better, so the J call may be wrong. Looked up from germline, CDR1 is SGHRS and CDR2 is YFSETQ. The CDR3 is 14 amino acids.

The chain has TRBV6-1 and TRBJ1-2; D may be TRBD1 (6 bases). The germline V gene encodes CDR1 MNHNS and CDR2 SASEGT. V was cut by 7 bases and J by 4 bases, with 10 bases left in between. This CDR3 comprises 12 residues. The CDR3 loop is CASILDSYGYTF. The DNA for the CDR3 is TGTGCCAGCATCCTGGACAGCTATGGCTACACCTTC.

V and J are TRBV7-2 and TRBJ2-1, with 9 bases matching TRBD1. CDR3 length: 16 residues. Germline assignment: CDR1 SGHTA and CDR2 FQGNSA. With 2 bases clipped from V and 4 bases from J, the junction kept 6 bases outside the gene matches. CDR3 protein: CASSLQWDRVYNEQFF. The DNA for the CDR3 is TGTGCCAGCAGCTTACAATGGGACAGGGTTTACAATGAGCAGTTCTTC.

In the case of this clone: An end of the junction differs from the germline gene, which may be a read error. V and J are TRBV6-1 and TRBJ1-5, with 7 bases matching TRBD1. CDR3 length equals 16 residues. Germline assignment: CDR1 MNHNS and CDR2 SASEGT. The CDR3 loop is CASREENRGSNQPQHF. The CDR3 nucleotides are TGTGCCAGCAGAGAAGAAAACAGGGGAAGCAATCAGCCCCAGCATTTT.

The CDR3 coding sequence is TGTGCCAGCAGAGGGGGATATGGGCCCCAGCATTTT. Translation gives CASRGGYGPQHF. The V gene is TRBV7-2, the J gene TRBJ1-5, with D possibly being TRBD1 (6 bases). The V end was cut by 6 bases, the J end by 9 bases, with 12 bases between. Germline lookup yields CDR1 SGHTA and CDR2 FQGNSA. There are 12 residues in the CDR3.

This chain connects TRBV5-1 to TRBJ2-1; 10 positions match TRBD2. Looked up from germline, CDR1 is SGHRS and CDR2 is YFSETQ. This CDR3 contains 15 residues. The ends lost 5 bases at V and 2 bases at J; junction bases unmatched: 4. The CDR3 region is CASSPLAGPYNEQFF. The CDR3 nucleotides read TGCGCCAGCAGTCCACTAGCGGGACCCTACAATGAGCAGTTCTTC. The entire variable domain, with the rest obtained from reference TRBV5-1 and TRBJ2-1, is as follows: KAGVTQTPRYLIKTRGQQVTLSCSPISGHRSVSWYQQTPGQGLQFLFEYFSETQRNKGNFPGRFSGRQFSNSRSEMNVSTLELGDSALYLCASSPLAGPYNEQFFGPGTRLTVL.

Only a few counts were recorded for this clone. At one end the junction does not follow the germline gene, possibly because of a read error. The chain has TRBV6-5 and TRBJ1-5, with 7 bases lining up with TRBD1. CDR3 length: 16 amino acids. CDR1 is MNHEY, CDR2 SVGAGI, per germline. The CDR3 nucleotides are TGTGCCAGCTGTTACAGGGGAAGCTCCTTTAATCAGCCCCAGCATTTT. Its translation: CASCYRGSSFNQPQHF.

The V gene is TRBV19, the J gene TRBJ1-2; 9 bases map to TRBD1. The V gene's germline CDR1 is LNHDA and CDR2 SQIVND (reference sequence). This CDR3 region has 12 residues. J gave up 8 bases and V 9 bases, and 7 bases lay outside the gene matches. CDR3 loop: CASRTGGVGYTF. The DNA for the CDR3 is TGTGCCAGCCGTACAGGGGGCGTGGGCTACACCTTC.

The V and J genes are TRBV19 and TRBJ1-5; D is perhaps TRBD1 (6 bases). This CDR3 has 15 residues. The V end was cut by 1 base, the J end by 7 bases, with 14 bases between. CDR1 is LNHDA, CDR2 SQIVND, per germline (reference sequence). CDR3 DNA: TGTGCCAGTAGTATAGCATCTGGGGGCGGCCAGCCCCAGCATTTT. As protein: CASSIASGGGQPQHF. The full variable domain, in which reference TRBV19 and TRBJ1-5 provide the parts outside the CDR3, is DGGITQSPKYLFRKEGQNVTLSCEQNLNHDAMYWYRQDPGQGLRLIYYSQIVNDFQKGDIAEGYSVSREKKESFPLTVTSAQKNPTAFYLCASSIASGGGQPQHFGDGTRLSIL.